The entry that follows covers one T cell receptor beta chain sequence. These data belong to a study of blood T cell repertoires in COVID-19. Only in-frame clones appear in the TCRdb table, and some are missing; sequencing was by immunoSEQ multiplex PCR. The repertoire includes about 23,000 clones, approximately 90% of them detected once, and roughly 12% sits in the top ten. The source is an elderly woman with active or convalescent COVID-19. The material sequenced was peripheral blood.

CDR3 in amino acids: CASSQQGNTGGGFDTQYF. CDR3 nucleotides: TGCGCCAGCAGCCAGCAGGGGAATACAGGGGGCGGGTTTGATACGCAGTATTTT. The gene calls are TRBV4-1 and TRBJ2-3; 9 bases are shared with TRBD1. Germline values: CDR1 MGHRA, CDR2 YSYEKL. The length of the CDR3 is 18 residues. Germline trimming cut 3 bases from V and 6 bases from J; bases unmatched to any gene: 16.